This T cell receptor beta chain was recorded in a study of patients and donors after allogeneic stem cell transplantation. TCRdb reanalysed the RT-PCR reads using MiXCR and keeps one entry per CDR3 protein. The table lists 65,000 to 80,000 distinct CDR3 sequences, roughly 29% of them singletons. The CDR3 length is 13 residues. J gave up 6 bases and V 6 bases, and 1 base lay outside the gene matches. CDR1 is MGHDK and CDR2 is SYGVNS in the germline V gene. The V and J genes are TRBV25-1 and TRBJ2-2; TRBD1 matches 10 bases. The sample consisted of blood, either unsorted or a sorted T cell fraction (not recorded which). The source is a human donor who was either an allogeneic HSCT recipient or a stem cell or donor lymphocyte infusion donor (not recorded which). It is not recorded whose cells these are; they may come from a transplant donor. CDR3 sequence: CASRDRGSGELFF. CDR3 in DNA: TGTGCCAGCAGGGACAGGGGGTCCGGGGAGCTGTTTTTT.